The 2 T cell receptor beta chains presented below share a single source sample, sequenced in a study of vaccination and CD4 T cells after COVID-19. This sample's treatment: approximately 9-day PBMC culture with coronavirus spike peptide pools or control peptides (ViraFEST assay). The Oncomine TCR Beta short-read assay was applied to DNA of cultured CD4+ T cells. One entry per CDR3 protein, called by TCRdb with MiXCR from the PCR reads. The sample lists roughly 20,000 distinct CDR3 sequences, more than 40% occurring once. Their specific antigens are unknown. This specimen consisted of CD4+ T cells from blood, cultured in vitro, obtained before SARS-CoV-2 vaccination. These receptors came from a human donor who had recovered from COVID-19.

The chain joins TRBV28 to TRBJ2-7; D is unresolved. The V gene lost 8 bases and the J gene lost 0 bases, with 2 bases spanning the gap. This CDR3 has 10 amino acids. The germline V gene has CDR1 MDHEN and CDR2 SYDVKM. For the CDR3, the DNA is TGTGCCAGCGGCTCCTACGAGCAGTACTTC. Its translation is CASGSYEQYF.

The sample holds a few counts of this clonotype. The chain has TRBV20-1 and TRBJ1-6; no reliable D call. V dropped 1 base and J dropped 10 bases, with 11 bases sitting between them. From germline, CDR1 is DFQATT and CDR2 SNEGSKA (reference sequence). CDR3 length equals 13 residues. CDR3 nucleotide sequence: TGCAGTGCTAGAGGGACTGGTCAATCACCCCTCCACTTT. This gives the protein CSARGTGQSPLHF.